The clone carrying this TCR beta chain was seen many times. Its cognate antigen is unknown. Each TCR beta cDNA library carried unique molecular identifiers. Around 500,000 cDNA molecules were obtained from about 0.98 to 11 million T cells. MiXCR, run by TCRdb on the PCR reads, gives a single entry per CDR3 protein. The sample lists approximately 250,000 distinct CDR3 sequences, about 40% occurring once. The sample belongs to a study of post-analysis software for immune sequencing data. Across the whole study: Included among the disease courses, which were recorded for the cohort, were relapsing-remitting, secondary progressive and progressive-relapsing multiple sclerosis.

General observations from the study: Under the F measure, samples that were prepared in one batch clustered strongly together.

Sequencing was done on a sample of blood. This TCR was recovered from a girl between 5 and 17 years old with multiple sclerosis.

CDR3 nucleotide sequence: TGTGCCAGCAGCCTTGCCGGGGGCGATCAGCCCCAGCATTTT. Amino acids: CASSLAGGDQPQHF. The chain links TRBV7-9 to TRBJ1-5, with TRBD1 as a possible D gene (6 bases). The V and J ends lost 5 bases and 5 bases respectively, with 13 bases between them. CDR1 SEHNR and CDR2 FQNEAQ come from the germline V gene (reference sequence). The CDR3 totals 14 residues.